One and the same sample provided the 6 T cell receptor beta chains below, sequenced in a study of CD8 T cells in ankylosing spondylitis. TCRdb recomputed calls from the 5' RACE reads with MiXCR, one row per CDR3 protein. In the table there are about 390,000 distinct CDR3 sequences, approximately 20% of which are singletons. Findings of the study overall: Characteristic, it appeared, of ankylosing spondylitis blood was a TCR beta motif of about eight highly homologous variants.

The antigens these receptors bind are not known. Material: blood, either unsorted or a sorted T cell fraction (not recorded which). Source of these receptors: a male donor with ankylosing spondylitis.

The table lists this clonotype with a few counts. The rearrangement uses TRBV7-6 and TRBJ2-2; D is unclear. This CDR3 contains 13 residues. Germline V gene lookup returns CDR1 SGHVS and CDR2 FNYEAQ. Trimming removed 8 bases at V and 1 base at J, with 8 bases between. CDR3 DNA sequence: TGTGCCAGCTCTCATTGGAACACCGGGGAGCTGTTTTTT. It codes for CASSHWNTGELFF.

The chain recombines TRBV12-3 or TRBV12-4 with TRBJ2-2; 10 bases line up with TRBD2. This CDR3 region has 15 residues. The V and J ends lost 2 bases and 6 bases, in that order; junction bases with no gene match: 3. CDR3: CASSLTSGKPGELFF. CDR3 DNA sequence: TGTGCCAGCAGTTTAACTAGCGGGAAGCCCGGGGAGCTGTTTTTT.

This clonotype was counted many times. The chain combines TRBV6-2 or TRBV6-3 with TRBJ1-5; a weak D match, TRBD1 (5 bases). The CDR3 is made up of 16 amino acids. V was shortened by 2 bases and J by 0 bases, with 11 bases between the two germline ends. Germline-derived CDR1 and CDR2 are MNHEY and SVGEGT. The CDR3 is CASSYVGGTSNQPQHF. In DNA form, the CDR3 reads TGTGCCAGCAGTTACGTTGGGGGGACTAGCAATCAGCCCCAGCATTTT.

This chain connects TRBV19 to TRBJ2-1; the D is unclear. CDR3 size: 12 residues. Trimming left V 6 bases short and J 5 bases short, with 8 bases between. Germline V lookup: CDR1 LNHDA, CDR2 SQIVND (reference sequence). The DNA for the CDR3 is TGTGCCAGTAGGGGGTTCGACAATGAGCAGTTCTTC. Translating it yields CASRGFDNEQFF.

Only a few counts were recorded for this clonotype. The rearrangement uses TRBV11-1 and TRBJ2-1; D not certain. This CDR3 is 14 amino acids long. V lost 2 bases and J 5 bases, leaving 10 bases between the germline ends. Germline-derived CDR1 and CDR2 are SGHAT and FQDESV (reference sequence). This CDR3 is CASSLFRSNNEQFF. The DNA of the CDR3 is TGTGCCAGCAGCTTATTTAGGTCGAACAATGAGCAGTTCTTC.

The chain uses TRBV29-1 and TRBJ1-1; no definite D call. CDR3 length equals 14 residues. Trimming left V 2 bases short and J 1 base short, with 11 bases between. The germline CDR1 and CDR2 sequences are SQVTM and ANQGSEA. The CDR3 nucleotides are TGCAGCGTTGAACCGCGAAGGAGGAACACTGAAGCTTTCTTT. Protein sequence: CSVEPRRRNTEAFF. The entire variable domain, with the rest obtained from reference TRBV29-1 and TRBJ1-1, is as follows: SAVISQKPSRDICQRGTSLTIQCQVDSQVTMMFWYRQQPGQSLTLIATANQGSEATYESGFVIDKFPISRPNLTFSTLTVSNMSPEDSSIYLCSVEPRRRNTEAFFGQGTRLTVV.